What follows are 9 T cell receptor beta chains derived from one specimen sequenced in a study of human T cells and chemical hapten exposure. The time point is: patch test 1, 2 weeks after DPC sensitization. Treatment of the sample: therapeutic diphenylcyclopropenone sensitization with weekly scalp DPC. TCRdb reprocessed the RACE reads with MiXCR, giving one entry per CDR3 protein. This repertoire shows some 180,000 distinct CDR3 sequences, approximately 20% found once; its top ten account for under 7.5%. The starting material was whole blood, obtained in connection with sensitization to the hapten diphenylcyclopropenone (DPC). All receptors come from a woman between 50 and 59 years old with alopecia areata. Some clones in this sample may be carry-over from other donors' samples.

This clonotype was detected only a few times. The chain links TRBV15 to TRBJ2-5, with 8 bases fitting TRBD1. Trimming at V came to 5 bases and at J to 9 bases, leaving 14 bases not matched to a gene. CDR1 and CDR2 from the germline V gene are LNHNV and YYDKDF (reference sequence). The CDR3 runs 15 residues. CDR3 in amino acids: CATSSQDTGGVAQYF. The CDR3, as DNA: TGTGCCACCAGCTCCCAGGACACAGGGGGAGTAGCCCAGTACTTC.

The chain has TRBV7-8 and TRBJ2-3, with 8 bases matching TRBD2. There are 16 residues in the CDR3. Germline values: CDR1 SGHVS, CDR2 FQNEAQ. V trimming: 5 bases; J trimming: 4 bases; junction bases outside the gene matches: 11. The CDR3 loop reads CASSPGGWRFSDTQYF. DNA for the CDR3: TGTGCCAGCAGCCCGGGGGGGTGGAGGTTCTCAGATACGCAGTATTTT.

This clonotype was picked up a small number of times. The chain carries TRBV20-1 and TRBJ2-1; TRBD2 might be the D (6 bases). Per germline, CDR1 DFQATT and CDR2 SNEGSKA (reference sequence). This CDR3 has 18 amino acids. V gave up 0 bases and J gave up 3 bases, with 21 bases separating them. The chain's CDR3 is CSARDIAPGLLDYNEQFF. The CDR3 nucleotides are TGCAGTGCTAGAGATATAGCTCCAGGACTATTGGACTACAATGAGCAGTTCTTC.

V is TRBV20-1 and J is TRBJ2-3; TRBD2 agrees at 10 bases. Germline V gene data show CDR1 as DFQATT and CDR2 as SNEGSKA (reference sequence). This CDR3 contains 15 residues. The junction had 10 bases not matched to a gene; V was cut back by 6 bases and J by 4 bases. The CDR3 protein is CSAPLGTSVPDTQYF. The CDR3 region has the DNA TGCAGTGCCCCTCTGGGGACTAGCGTGCCAGATACGCAGTATTTT.

The gene calls are TRBV29-1 and TRBJ1-3, with a possible D match to TRBD1 (5 bases). The CDR3 is made up of 12 amino acids. The V and J ends lost 4 bases and 2 bases respectively, with 6 bases between them. Germline loops: CDR1 SQVTM, CDR2 ANQGSEA. The CDR3 loop is CSVGGAGNTIYF. The CDR3 DNA is TGCAGCGTTGGAGGGGCTGGAAACACCATATATTTT.

CDR3 residues: CASSEDNNGYTF. The DNA of the CDR3 is TGCGCCAGCAGCGAGGACAATAATGGCTACACCTTC. This chain connects TRBV5-1 to TRBJ1-2, with D possibly being TRBD1 (5 bases). Looked up from germline, CDR1 is SGHRS and CDR2 is YFSETQ. The ends were cut back, 4 bases at V and 6 bases at J, with 10 bases in the middle. The CDR3 spans 12 residues.

This clonotype appeared a few times. The chain employs TRBV2 and TRBJ2-3; TRBD2 matches at 9 bases. Germline CDR1 reads SNHLY; CDR2 reads FYNNEI. The CDR3 is 15 amino acids. The V gene end was trimmed by 4 bases and the J gene end by 5 bases; junction bases not matched to a gene: 7. The CDR3 coding sequence is TGTGCCAGCAGTGGATGGGCGGGAGGGCGAGATACGCAGTATTTT. The encoded protein is CASSGWAGGRDTQYF.

This clonotype was detected only once. This chain uses TRBV24-1 with TRBJ2-1; 9 bases align to TRBD1. Germline V CDR1 and CDR2: KGHDR, SFDVKD. This CDR3 spans 15 amino acids. The V segment lost 2 bases and the J segment 6 bases; nucleotides outside the gene matches: 4. CDR3 region: CATSDSNRGPNEQFF. Written as DNA, the CDR3 is TGTGCCACCAGTGATTCTAACAGGGGGCCCAATGAGCAGTTCTTC.

The rearrangement uses TRBV27 and TRBJ1-1; 11 nucleotides agree with TRBD1. The CDR3 runs 15 residues. After removal of 5 bases from V and 4 bases from J, the junction contained 6 bases not matched to a gene. Germline V lookup: CDR1 MNHEY, CDR2 SMNVEV (reference sequence). CDR3 region: CASSTGTGGSTEAFF. In nucleotides, the CDR3 is TGTGCCAGCAGTACCGGGACAGGGGGATCCACTGAAGCTTTCTTT.